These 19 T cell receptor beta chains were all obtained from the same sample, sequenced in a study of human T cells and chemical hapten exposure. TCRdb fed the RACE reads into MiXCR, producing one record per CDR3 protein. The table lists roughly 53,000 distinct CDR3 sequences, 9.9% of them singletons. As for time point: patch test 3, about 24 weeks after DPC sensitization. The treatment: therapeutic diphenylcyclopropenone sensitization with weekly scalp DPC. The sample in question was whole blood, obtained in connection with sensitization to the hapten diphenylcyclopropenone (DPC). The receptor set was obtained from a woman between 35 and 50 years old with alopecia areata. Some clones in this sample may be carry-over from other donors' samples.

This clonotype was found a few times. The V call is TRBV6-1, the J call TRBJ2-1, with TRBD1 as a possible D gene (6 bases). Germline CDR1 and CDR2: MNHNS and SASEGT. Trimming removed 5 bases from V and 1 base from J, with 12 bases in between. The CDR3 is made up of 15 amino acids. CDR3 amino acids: CASSLKTGSYNEQFF. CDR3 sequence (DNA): TGTGCCAGCAGTTTAAAGACAGGATCCTACAATGAGCAGTTCTTC.

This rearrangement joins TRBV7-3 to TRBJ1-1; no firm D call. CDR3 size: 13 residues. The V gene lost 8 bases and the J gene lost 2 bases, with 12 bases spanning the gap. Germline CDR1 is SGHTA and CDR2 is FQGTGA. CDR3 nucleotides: TGTGCCAGCGGACTTTGGGCTAACACTGAAGCTTTCTTT. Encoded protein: CASGLWANTEAFF.

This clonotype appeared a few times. CDR3 protein: CASSMGTGAFF. CDR3 DNA sequence: TGTGCCAGTAGTATGGGGACAGGAGCTTTCTTT. The genes are TRBV19 and TRBJ1-1, with 8 bases identical to TRBD1. With 3 bases clipped from V and 10 bases from J, the junction kept 1 base outside the gene matches. The germline CDR1 and CDR2 sequences are LNHDA and SQIVND (reference sequence). This CDR3 contains 11 residues.

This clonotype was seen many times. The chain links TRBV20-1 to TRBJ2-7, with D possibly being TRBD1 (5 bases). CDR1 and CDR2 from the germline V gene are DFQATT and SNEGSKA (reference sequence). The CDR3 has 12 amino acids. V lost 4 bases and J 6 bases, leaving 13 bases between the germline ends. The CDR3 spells CSATEQGTEQYF. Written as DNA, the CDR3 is TGCAGTGCTACGGAGCAGGGAACCGAGCAGTACTTC.

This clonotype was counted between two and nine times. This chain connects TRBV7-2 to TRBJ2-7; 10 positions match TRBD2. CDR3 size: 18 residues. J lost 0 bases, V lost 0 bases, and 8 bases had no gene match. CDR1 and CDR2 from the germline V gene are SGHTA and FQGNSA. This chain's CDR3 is CASSLATVAGGNSYEQYF. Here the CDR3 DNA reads TGTGCCAGCAGCTTAGCTACAGTAGCGGGGGGTAACTCCTACGAGCAGTACTTC.

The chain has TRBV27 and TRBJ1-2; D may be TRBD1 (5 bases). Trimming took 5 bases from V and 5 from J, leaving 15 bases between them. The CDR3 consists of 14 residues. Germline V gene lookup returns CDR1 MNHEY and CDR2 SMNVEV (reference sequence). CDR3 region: CASSTRQKQYGYTF. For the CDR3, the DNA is TGTGCCAGCAGTACCCGACAGAAACAGTATGGCTACACCTTC.

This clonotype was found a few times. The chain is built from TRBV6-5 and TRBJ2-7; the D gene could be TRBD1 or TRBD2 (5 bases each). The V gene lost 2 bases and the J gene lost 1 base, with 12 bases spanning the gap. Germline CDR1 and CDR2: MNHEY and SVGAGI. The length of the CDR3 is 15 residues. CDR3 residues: CASSYGGTASYEQYF. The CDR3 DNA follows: TGTGCCAGCAGTTACGGGGGAACCGCATCCTACGAGCAGTACTTC.

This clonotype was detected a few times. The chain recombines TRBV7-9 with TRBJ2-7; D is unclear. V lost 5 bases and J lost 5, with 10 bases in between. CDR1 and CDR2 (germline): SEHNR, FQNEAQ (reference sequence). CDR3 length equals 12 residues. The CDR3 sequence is CASSRVDDEQYF. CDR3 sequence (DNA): TGTGCCAGCAGCCGGGTGGACGACGAGCAGTACTTC. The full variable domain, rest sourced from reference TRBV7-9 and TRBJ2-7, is DTGVSQNPRHKITKRGQNVTFRCDPISEHNRLYWYRQTLGQGPEFLTYFQNEAQLEKSRLLSDRFSAERPKGSFSTLEIQRTEQGDSAMYLCASSRVDDEQYFGPGTRLTVT.

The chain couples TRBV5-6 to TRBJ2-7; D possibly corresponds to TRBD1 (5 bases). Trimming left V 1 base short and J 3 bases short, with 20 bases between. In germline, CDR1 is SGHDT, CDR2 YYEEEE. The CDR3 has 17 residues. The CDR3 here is CASSLFSGPPSYYEQYF. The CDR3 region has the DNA TGTGCCAGCAGCTTGTTTTCAGGGCCCCCATCCTACTACGAGCAGTACTTC. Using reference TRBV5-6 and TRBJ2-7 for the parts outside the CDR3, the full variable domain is DAGVTQSPTHLIKTRGQQVTLRCSPKSGHDTVSWYQQALGQGPQFIFQYYEEEERQRGNFPDRFSGHQFPNYSSELNVNALLLGDSALYLCASSLFSGPPSYYEQYFGPGTRLTVT.

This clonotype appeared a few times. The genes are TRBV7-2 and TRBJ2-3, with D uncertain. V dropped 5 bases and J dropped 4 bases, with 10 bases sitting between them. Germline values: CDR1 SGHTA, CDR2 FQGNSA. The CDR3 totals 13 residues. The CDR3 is CASSPRGADTQYF. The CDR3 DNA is TGTGCCAGCAGCCCCCGTGGGGCAGATACGCAGTATTTT.

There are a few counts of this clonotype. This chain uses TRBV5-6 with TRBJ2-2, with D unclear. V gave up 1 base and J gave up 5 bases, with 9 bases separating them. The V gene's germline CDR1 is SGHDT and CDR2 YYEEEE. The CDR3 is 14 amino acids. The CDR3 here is CASSLSVSTGELFF. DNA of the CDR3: TGTGCCAGCAGCTTGTCGGTCTCAACCGGGGAGCTGTTTTTT.

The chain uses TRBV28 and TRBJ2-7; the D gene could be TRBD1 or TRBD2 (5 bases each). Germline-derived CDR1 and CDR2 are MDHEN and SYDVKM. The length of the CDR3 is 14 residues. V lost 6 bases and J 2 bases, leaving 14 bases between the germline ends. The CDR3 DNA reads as TGTGCCAGCAGGCAACCAGGGACCCCCTACGAGCAGTACTTC. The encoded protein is CASRQPGTPYEQYF.

CDR3 sequence (DNA): TGTGCCAGCAGCCCTAGGACGTTGGAAGGAGATACGCAGTATTTT. Protein product: CASSPRTLEGDTQYF. The V gene is TRBV7-9, the J gene TRBJ2-3; no definite D call. This CDR3 is built from 15 residues. The V gene lost 5 bases and the J gene lost 5 bases, with 17 bases spanning the gap. Germline V gives CDR1 SEHNR, CDR2 FQNEAQ (reference sequence).

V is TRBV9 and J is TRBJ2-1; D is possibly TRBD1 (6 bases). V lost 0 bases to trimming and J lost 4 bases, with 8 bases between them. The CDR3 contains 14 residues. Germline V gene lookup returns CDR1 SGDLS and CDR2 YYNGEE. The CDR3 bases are TGTGCCAGCAGCGTAGAAGGACAGTACAATGAGCAGTTCTTC. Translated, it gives CASSVEGQYNEQFF.

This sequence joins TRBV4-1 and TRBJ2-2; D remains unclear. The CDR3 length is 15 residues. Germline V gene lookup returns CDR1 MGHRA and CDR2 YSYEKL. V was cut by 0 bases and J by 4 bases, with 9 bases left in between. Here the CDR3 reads CASSQEGLPTGELFF. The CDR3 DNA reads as TGCGCCAGCAGCCAAGAGGGCCTGCCCACCGGGGAGCTGTTTTTT.

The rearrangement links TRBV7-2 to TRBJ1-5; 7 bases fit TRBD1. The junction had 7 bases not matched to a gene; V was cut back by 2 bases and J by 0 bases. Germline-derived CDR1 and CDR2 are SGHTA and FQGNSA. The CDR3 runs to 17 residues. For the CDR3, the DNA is TGTGCCAGCAGCTTATTCCCAGGGGGATATAGCAATCAGCCCCAGCATTTT. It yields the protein CASSLFPGGYSNQPQHF.

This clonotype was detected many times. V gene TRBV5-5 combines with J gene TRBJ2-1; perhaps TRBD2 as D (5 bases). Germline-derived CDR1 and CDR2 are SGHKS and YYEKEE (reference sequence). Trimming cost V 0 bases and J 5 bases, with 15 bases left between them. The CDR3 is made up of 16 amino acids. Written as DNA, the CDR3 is TGTGCCAGCAGCTTGGCAATTCGGCGGGCCGACAATGAGCAGTTCTTC. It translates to CASSLAIRRADNEQFF.

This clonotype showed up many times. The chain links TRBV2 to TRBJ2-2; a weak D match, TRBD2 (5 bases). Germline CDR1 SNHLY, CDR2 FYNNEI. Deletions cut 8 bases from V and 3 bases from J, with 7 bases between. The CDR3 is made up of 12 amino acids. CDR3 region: CASVRDTGELFF. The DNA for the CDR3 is TGTGCCAGCGTGCGGGACACCGGGGAGCTGTTTTTT.

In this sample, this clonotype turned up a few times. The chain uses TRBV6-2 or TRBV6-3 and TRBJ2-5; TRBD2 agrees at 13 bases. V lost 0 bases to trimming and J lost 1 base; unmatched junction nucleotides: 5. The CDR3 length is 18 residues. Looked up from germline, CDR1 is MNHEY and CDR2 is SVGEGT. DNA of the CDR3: TGTGCCAGCAGTTACTCGATGACTAGCGGGGGGTTCCAAGAGACCCAGTACTTC. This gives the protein CASSYSMTSGGFQETQYF.